The 14 T cell receptor beta chains below all came from one sample that was sequenced in a study of shared clonotypes between healthy human individuals. Sequencing used immunoSEQ multiplex PCR; TCRdb keeps in-frame clones, though not all of them. The table includes roughly 2 million clones, approximately 94% detected once. CD45RO-negative CD8 cells positively selected for CCR7 made up the naive population, which excluded terminally differentiated effector memory CD45RA+ cells. What was sequenced was naive CD8+ T cells sorted from blood. The receptor source for this set is a man between 18 and 35 years old in good health.

V gene TRBV6-1 combines with J gene TRBJ2-7; 9 bases align to TRBD1. The CDR3 is 15 amino acids. With 6 bases clipped from V and 2 bases from J, the junction kept 8 bases outside the gene matches. Germline V CDR1 and CDR2: MNHNS, SASEGT. CDR3 amino acids: CASRMGQGVAYEQYF. CDR3 sequence (DNA): TGTGCCAGCAGGATGGGACAGGGAGTCGCCTACGAGCAGTACTTC.

As to this clone: Other DNA sequences within the sample encode an identical CDR3. J is TRBJ1-5 and V is TRBV6-5; 8 bases map to TRBD1. V lost 6 bases, J lost 4 bases, and 8 bases stayed unmatched. CDR3 length: 15 residues. CDR1 and CDR2 (germline): MNHEY, SVGAGI. The CDR3 loop is CASSLTGTGNQPQHF. As DNA, the CDR3 is TGTGCCAGCAGCCTGACCGGGACAGGAAATCAGCCCCAGCATTTT.

The chain joins TRBV27 to TRBJ2-7; 8 bases align to TRBD1. V trimming: 6 bases; J trimming: 1 base; junction bases outside the gene matches: 8. CDR1 is MNHEY and CDR2 is SMNVEV in the germline V gene (reference sequence). The CDR3 contains 15 residues. DNA of the CDR3: TGTGCCAGCAGGATAACTTGGACAGGGTCCTACGAGCAGTACTTC. Translating gives CASRITWTGSYEQYF.

The V call is TRBV27, the J call TRBJ1-2, with unresolved D. V lost 0 bases and J lost 5, with 10 bases in between. The CDR3 is 14 residues long. Germline V lookup: CDR1 MNHEY, CDR2 SMNVEV (reference sequence). This CDR3 is CASSLSRQAYGYTF. The CDR3 bases are TGTGCCAGCAGTTTATCGAGGCAGGCATATGGCTACACCTTC.

This clone was observed a single time. This specimen includes other DNA sequences encoding the same CDR3. The J gene is TRBJ1-1, the V gene TRBV9, with TRBD1 as a possible D gene (5 bases). The V and J ends lost 0 bases and 7 bases respectively, with 10 bases between them. Germline CDR1 SGDLS, CDR2 YYNGEE. The CDR3 has 13 residues. This chain's CDR3 is CASSVGGSGEAFF. The DNA of the CDR3 is TGTGCCAGCAGCGTAGGGGGCTCGGGTGAAGCTTTCTTT. Looking up the rest from reference TRBV9 and TRBJ1-1 gives the full variable domain: DSGVTQTPKHLITATGQRVTLRCSPRSGDLSVYWYQQSLDQGLQFLIQYYNGEERAKGNILERFSAQQFPDLHSELNLSSLELGDSALYFCASSVGGSGEAFFGQGTRLTVV.

The gene calls are TRBV20-1 and TRBJ2-1; tentative D call: TRBD1 (5 bases). The germline CDR1 and CDR2 sequences are DFQATT and SNEGSKA (reference sequence). The CDR3 runs to 11 residues. Trimming cost V 7 bases and J 5 bases, with 9 bases left between them. The CDR3, as DNA: TGCAGTGGGACACTAAACAATGAGCAGTTCTTC. Residues: CSGTLNNEQFF.

The V and J genes are TRBV28 and TRBJ2-3, with D perhaps given as TRBD1 or TRBD2 (6 bases each). V was pared by 3 bases and J by 2 bases, with 12 bases between. CDR3 size: 15 residues. Germline CDR1 MDHEN, CDR2 SYDVKM. This CDR3 reads CASSLRGVITDTQYF. DNA for the CDR3: TGTGCCAGCAGTTTGAGGGGGGTTATCACAGATACGCAGTATTTT.

The V call is TRBV7-9, the J call TRBJ1-4, with D uncertain. Germline V gene lookup returns CDR1 SEHNR and CDR2 FQNEAQ (reference sequence). This CDR3 has 12 amino acids. V gave up 5 bases and J gave up 5 bases, with 6 bases separating them. The CDR3 protein is CASSGTNEKLFF. DNA for the CDR3: TGTGCCAGCAGCGGAACAAATGAAAAACTGTTTTTT.

V gene TRBV11-2 combines with J gene TRBJ2-5; maybe TRBD2 (5 bases). The CDR3 spans 15 residues. Between the trimmed V and J ends, which lost 5 bases and 1 base, there was a span of 14 bases. Germline assignment: CDR1 SGHAT and CDR2 FQNNGV. CDR3 sequence (DNA): TGTGCCAGCAGCCACTCACCGGGGTCCCAAGAGACCCAGTACTTC. Translating it yields CASSHSPGSQETQYF. The full variable domain, with the rest looked up from reference TRBV11-2 and TRBJ2-5, is EAGVAQSPRYKIIEKRQSVAFWCNPISGHATLYWYQQILGQGPKLLIQFQNNGVVDDSQLPKDRFSAERLKGVDSTLKIQPAKLEDSAVYLCASSHSPGSQETQYFGPGTRLLVL.

The V call is TRBV6-5, the J call TRBJ2-7, with D unresolved. The CDR3 spans 15 residues. Germline assignment: CDR1 MNHEY and CDR2 SVGAGI. V was clipped by 0 bases and J by 2 bases, with 11 bases between them. CDR3 bases: TGTGCCAGCAGTTACTCCCCCGGCGACGCCTACGAGCAGTACTTC. It yields the protein CASSYSPGDAYEQYF.

About this clone itself: The same CDR3 also results from other DNA sequences found in this sample. The chain has TRBV28 and TRBJ2-2; D gene uncertain. Germline V lookup: CDR1 MDHEN, CDR2 SYDVKM. This CDR3 contains 13 residues. V was shortened by 3 bases and J by 4 bases, with 6 bases between the two germline ends. CDR3 DNA sequence: TGTGCCAGCAGTTTTAGGCCCACCGGGGAGCTGTTTTTT. This translates into CASSFRPTGELFF.

This chain connects TRBV5-4 to TRBJ2-3; D is unclear. Germline V CDR1 and CDR2: SGHNT, YYREEE (reference sequence). V dropped 4 bases and J dropped 6 bases, with 12 bases sitting between them. CDR3 length: 13 amino acids. The CDR3 reads CASSHTLGDTQYF. The DNA of the CDR3 is TGTGCCAGCAGCCACACCCTAGGCGATACGCAGTATTTT.

In this sample, this clone turned up once. The chain employs TRBV6-6 and TRBJ2-7; tentatively, D is TRBD2 (6 bases). This CDR3 has 14 amino acids. Per the germline V gene, CDR1 is MNHNY and CDR2 is SVGAGI (reference sequence). Trimming stripped 5 bases from V and 0 bases from J, with 11 bases between. The CDR3 region has the DNA TGTGCCAGCAGTCTCCGGGGGACCTCCTACGAGCAGTACTTC. Protein: CASSLRGTSYEQYF.

To note about this clone: The same CDR3 also results from other DNA sequences found in this sample. This sequence joins TRBV9 and TRBJ2-7; 7 bases match TRBD2. The CDR3 is 15 amino acids. J gave up 1 base and V 0 bases, and 4 bases lay outside the gene matches. CDR1 is SGDLS and CDR2 is YYNGEE in the germline V gene. CDR3 sequence: CASSVGPGGSYEQYF. For the CDR3, the DNA is TGTGCCAGCAGCGTAGGTCCGGGGGGATCCTACGAGCAGTACTTC.